What follows are 22 T cell receptor beta chains derived from one specimen sequenced in a study of beta chain features in type 1 diabetes. The isolated RNA, all of it, was reverse transcribed, so expressed TCRB transcripts were what got sequenced. Clones were sequenced by immunoSEQ multiplex PCR, and TCRdb holds only the in-frame ones, with some missing. The profile shows 300,000 to 400,000 clones, 9.5% to 11% of them singletons. Source material: naive CD4+ T cells from blood. These receptors all come from a woman in her thirties in good health.

This clone was counted a single time. The chain has TRBV7-3 and TRBJ2-6; no clear D. Between the trimmed V and J ends, which lost 4 bases and 0 bases, there was a span of 7 bases. CDR3 size: 15 residues. CDR1 and CDR2 (germline): SGHTA, FQGTGA. CDR3 sequence: CASSSSYSGANVLTF. The CDR3 nucleotides are TGTGCCAGCAGCTCGAGTTACTCTGGGGCCAACGTCCTGACTTTC.

The chain has TRBV5-1 and TRBJ2-1, with 10 bases aligning to TRBD2. Trimming cost V 2 bases and J 5 bases; bases outside gene matches: 13. CDR1 is SGHRS, CDR2 YFSETQ, per germline. The CDR3 spans 18 residues. CDR3 in amino acids: CASSFPPLAGAKDNEQFF. DNA of the CDR3: TGCGCCAGCAGCTTTCCTCCCCTAGCGGGAGCCAAAGACAATGAGCAGTTCTTC.

CDR3 sequence (DNA): TGTGCCAGCAGCCAAGATACCGGACAGACTGGCTACACCTTC. Amino acids: CASSQDTGQTGYTF. This chain links TRBV14 with TRBJ1-2; D is perhaps TRBD1 (6 bases). The CDR3 runs 14 residues. Germline V gene data show CDR1 as SGHDN and CDR2 as FVKESK. Trimming cost V 0 bases and J 7 bases, with 12 bases left between them.

The gene calls are TRBV18 and TRBJ2-1, with a tentative D call TRBD2 (5 bases). From germline, CDR1 is KGHSH and CDR2 LQKENI. V dropped 3 bases and J dropped 10 bases, with 13 bases sitting between them. The CDR3 consists of 13 residues. CDR3 residues: CASSPWEIGEQFF. The CDR3 region has the DNA TGTGCCAGCTCACCGTGGGAGATCGGAGAGCAGTTCTTC.

The chain is built from TRBV7-6 and TRBJ1-1; tentative D call: TRBD1 (6 bases). Trimming removed 1 base at V and 5 bases at J, with 14 bases between. This CDR3 comprises 15 residues. Per the germline V gene, CDR1 is SGHVS and CDR2 is FNYEAQ. CDR3 region: CASSLGAGEGTEAFF. CDR3 DNA: TGTGCCAGCAGCTTAGGGGCAGGGGAGGGTACTGAAGCTTTCTTT.

This chain links TRBV18 with TRBJ1-5; D unclear. The CDR3 has 14 residues. The V end was cut by 5 bases, the J end by 0 bases, with 8 bases between. Germline values: CDR1 KGHSH, CDR2 LQKENI. CDR3 loop: CASSTSDSNQPQHF. The CDR3 region has the DNA TGTGCCAGCTCAACTTCTGATAGCAATCAGCCCCAGCATTTT.

The chain employs TRBV18 and TRBJ2-5; D is unresolved. V lost 4 bases, J lost 2 bases, and 11 bases lay in between. The CDR3 runs 14 residues. Germline assignment: CDR1 KGHSH and CDR2 LQKENI. The CDR3 loop reads CASSLLELQETQYF. The CDR3 DNA sequence: TGTGCCAGCTCACTGCTCGAGTTGCAAGAGACCCAGTACTTC.

The chain uses TRBV18 and TRBJ2-3, with D perhaps matching TRBD2 (6 bases). The V end lost 0 bases, the J end lost 3 bases, and 10 bases lay between the germline ends. This CDR3 spans 15 amino acids. Germline V lookup: CDR1 KGHSH, CDR2 LQKENI. In DNA, the CDR3 is TGTGCCAGCTCACCACCGGGTCGGGGGACAGATACGCAGTATTTT. Amino acids: CASSPPGRGTDTQYF.

This clone was observed a few times. The gene calls are TRBV29-1 and TRBJ2-2, with D perhaps TRBD2 (7 bases). Per germline, CDR1 SQVTM and CDR2 ANQGSEA. CDR3 length: 16 residues. Trimming stripped 6 bases from V and 4 bases from J, with 21 bases between. The CDR3 sequence: CSVQGRGGSGTGELFF. The CDR3 coding sequence is TGCAGCGTACAGGGAAGGGGAGGGAGTGGCACCGGGGAGCTGTTTTTT.

Only a few counts were recorded for this clone. V usage is TRBV18 and J usage is TRBJ1-5; no reliable D call. CDR3 length: 14 residues. Germline-derived CDR1 and CDR2 are KGHSH and LQKENI. V was clipped by 3 bases and J by 5 bases, with 11 bases between them. The CDR3 region has the DNA TGTGCCAGCTCACCTACAAGAGAGGATCAGCCCCAGCATTTT. Translated, it gives CASSPTREDQPQHF.

Of note for this clone: The sample carries other DNA sequences with the same CDR3. The chain recombines TRBV18 with TRBJ2-1, with TRBD2 matching 7 bases. V shed 1 base, J shed 2 bases, and the junction held 2 bases outside the gene matches. This CDR3 comprises 15 residues. Germline CDR1 is KGHSH and CDR2 is LQKENI. The CDR3 loop reads CASSPLAGPYNEQFF. DNA of the CDR3: TGTGCCAGCTCACCACTAGCGGGTCCCTACAATGAGCAGTTCTTC.

The V and J genes are TRBV7-2 and TRBJ2-3; D may be TRBD2 (6 bases). The V gene's germline CDR1 is SGHTA and CDR2 FQGNSA. V was trimmed by 3 bases and J by 1 base, leaving 8 bases between them. The CDR3 is 14 amino acids. CDR3 sequence (DNA): TGTGCCAGCAGCTTCGGGGGTGGCACAGATACGCAGTATTTT. This codes for CASSFGGGTDTQYF.

This chain connects TRBV29-1 to TRBJ2-7; no clear D. CDR1 is SQVTM and CDR2 is ANQGSEA in the germline V gene. Trimming stripped 4 bases from V and 2 bases from J, with 9 bases between. The CDR3 totals 12 residues. CDR3 in amino acids: CSVGYPAYEQYF. The CDR3 DNA reads as TGCAGCGTTGGTTACCCAGCCTACGAGCAGTACTTC.

This clone was picked up a small number of times. V usage is TRBV7-9 and J usage is TRBJ1-2; TRBD1 matches 9 bases. Germline lookup yields CDR1 SEHNR and CDR2 FQNEAQ (reference sequence). The junction had 11 bases not matched to a gene; V was cut back by 5 bases and J by 7 bases. The CDR3 is 15 amino acids. The CDR3 region has the DNA TGTGCCAGCAGCCCCCGGGACAGGGAGTTTGCTGGCTACACCTTC. As protein: CASSPRDREFAGYTF.

The V and J genes are TRBV15 and TRBJ2-5; possibly TRBD2 for D (5 bases). CDR1 and CDR2 from the germline V gene are LNHNV and YYDKDF (reference sequence). The CDR3 covers 14 residues. Trimming stripped 0 bases from V and 5 bases from J, with 10 bases between. CDR3 loop: CATSREPSGETQYF. CDR3 DNA: TGTGCCACCAGCAGAGAGCCGAGCGGTGAGACCCAGTACTTC.

On this clone itself: The sample holds other DNA sequences that translate to the same CDR3. J is TRBJ1-5 and V is TRBV30; D gene ambiguous. Germline V gene sequence: CDR1 GTSNPN, CDR2 SVGIG (reference sequence). This CDR3 has 13 amino acids. V lost 1 base, J lost 2 bases, and 6 bases lay in between. CDR3 bases: TGTGCCTGGAGTGAGCAGGGCAATCAGCCCCAGCATTTT. Its translation is CAWSEQGNQPQHF. Together with reference TRBV30 and TRBJ1-5, the CDR3 gives the full variable domain: SQTIHQWPATLVQPVGSPLSLECTVEGTSNPNLYWYRQAAGRGLQLLFYSVGIGQISSEVPQNLSASRPQDRQFILSSKKLLLSDSGFYLCAWSEQGNQPQHFGDGTRLSIL.

The chain combines TRBV19 with TRBJ2-7; 11 bases are shared with TRBD2. The CDR3 is 14 amino acids. The trim removed 6 bases at V and 3 bases at J, leaving 4 bases unmatched. Germline assignment: CDR1 LNHDA and CDR2 SQIVND (reference sequence). CDR3 protein: CASRGTSGVYEQYF. In DNA form, the CDR3 reads TGTGCCAGTAGGGGGACTAGCGGCGTCTACGAGCAGTACTTC.

This clone was seen a few times. This sequence joins TRBV30 and TRBJ2-4; 9 bases line up with TRBD2. CDR3 length equals 14 residues. Unmatched junction bases numbered 8, after V lost 4 bases and J lost 7 bases. The V gene's germline CDR1 is GTSNPN and CDR2 SVGIG (reference sequence). The CDR3 region is CAWKRLAGANIQYF. The CDR3, as DNA: TGTGCCTGGAAACGATTAGCGGGGGCGAACATTCAGTACTTC.

This clone was found a few times. This chain joins TRBV4-3 and TRBJ2-7; 7 bases are a match to TRBD1. CDR3 size: 13 residues. V dropped 4 bases and J dropped 2; count of bases not matched to a gene: 2. From germline, CDR1 is LGHNA and CDR2 YSLEER. The CDR3 sequence: CASSRDRTYEQYF. In nucleotides, the CDR3 is TGCGCCAGCAGCCGGGACAGAACCTACGAGCAGTACTTC.

The V call is TRBV7-2, the J call TRBJ2-5, with TRBD1 as a possible D gene (6 bases). Germline V gene sequence: CDR1 SGHTA, CDR2 FQGNSA. Trimming stripped 1 base from V and 5 bases from J, with 20 bases between. The CDR3 contains 17 residues. In nucleotides, the CDR3 is TGTGCCAGCAGCTTAGGCTTGGTGGGGGCTCTGTCGGAGACCCAGTACTTC. It encodes CASSLGLVGALSETQYF.

A few counts support this clone. This chain uses TRBV5-1 with TRBJ2-4; D possibly corresponds to TRBD1 (6 bases). CDR1 and CDR2 from the germline V gene are SGHRS and YFSETQ. The CDR3 covers 14 residues. Trimming pared 4 bases from V and 4 bases from J, leaving 12 bases between. The CDR3 is CASSLSTGKNIQYF. In DNA form, the CDR3 reads TGCGCCAGCAGCCTCAGCACAGGGAAAAACATTCAGTACTTC.

The sample holds a few counts of this clone. The gene calls are TRBV6-6 and TRBJ2-3; 10 bases match TRBD2. This CDR3 comprises 14 residues. V shed 9 bases, J shed 0 bases, and the junction held 3 bases outside the gene matches. Germline V CDR1 and CDR2: MNHNY, SVGAGI (reference sequence). CDR3 coding DNA: TGTGCCAGAAGGACTAGCGGTAGCACAGATACGCAGTATTTT. It specifies CARRTSGSTDTQYF.